Listed below are T cell receptor beta chains from one sample, sequenced in a study of blood T cell repertoires in COVID-19. The repertoire was sequenced with immunoSEQ multiplex PCR; TCRdb's copy has only in-frame clones and lacks some. The sample contains 250,000 to 300,000 clones, 88% of which appear only once. The sample comprised peripheral blood. These receptors were collected from a woman in her twenties or thirties with COVID-19, enrolled during active disease. CDR3s include the opening cysteine and the closing phenylalanine or tryptophan. Each record gives: V gene, D gene, J gene, clone size, CDR3 DNA, CDR3 protein. The D gene is left open where the match is weak. Not all rows give a size; the values are once, few, many and, for expanded clones, a class.

v_call: TRBV30; d_call: TRBD1; j_call: TRBJ1-2; clone_size: -; cdr3_nt: TGTGCCTGGGTCCCGGACAGGGGAGACTATGGCTACACCTTC; cdr3_aa: CAWVPDRGDYGYTF
v_call: TRBV12-3/TRBV12-4; d_call: -; j_call: TRBJ2-1; clone_size: -; cdr3_nt: TGTGCCAGCAGTTTGGCGGGATCGGTTGAGCAGTTCTTC; cdr3_aa: CASSLAGSVEQFF
v_call: TRBV19; d_call: -; j_call: TRBJ2-1; clone_size: -; cdr3_nt: TGTGCCAGTAGTACGGGACTTCACAATGAGCAGTTCTTC; cdr3_aa: CASSTGLHNEQFF
v_call: TRBV25-1; d_call: -; j_call: TRBJ2-7; clone_size: -; cdr3_nt: TGTGCCAGCAGTGAAAACCTAGGGGGAAGGGGCGAGCAGTACTTC; cdr3_aa: CASSENLGGRGEQYF
v_call: TRBV12-3/TRBV12-4; d_call: TRBD2; j_call: TRBJ2-1; clone_size: once; cdr3_nt: TGTGCCAGCAGTGCCGCTAGCGGGAGACTGTTCTTC; cdr3_aa: CASSAASGRLFF
v_call: TRBV24-1; d_call: TRBD2; j_call: TRBJ2-2; clone_size: -; cdr3_nt: TGTGCCACCAGTGATGGGCTAGCGGGAGTGGGCACCGGGGAGCTGTTTTTT; cdr3_aa: CATSDGLAGVGTGELFF
v_call: TRBV7-9; d_call: -; j_call: TRBJ1-5; clone_size: -; cdr3_nt: TGTGCCAGCAGCCAGGACGACAGGTACAATCAGCCCCAGCATTTT; cdr3_aa: CASSQDDRYNQPQHF
v_call: TRBV10-1; d_call: -; j_call: TRBJ1-3; clone_size: -; cdr3_nt: TGCGCCACCAGGGACAACTCTGGAAACACCATATATTTT; cdr3_aa: CATRDNSGNTIYF
v_call: TRBV7-9; d_call: -; j_call: TRBJ2-2; clone_size: -; cdr3_nt: TGTGCCAGCAGCCCTCCGGGACAGAACACCGGGGAGCTGTTTTTT; cdr3_aa: CASSPPGQNTGELFF
v_call: TRBV4-1; d_call: -; j_call: TRBJ1-2; clone_size: -; cdr3_nt: TGCGCCAGCAGCCGGGAGGTCTCGAGTGGCTACACCTTC; cdr3_aa: CASSREVSSGYTF
v_call: TRBV9; d_call: TRBD1; j_call: TRBJ1-2; clone_size: -; cdr3_nt: TGTGCCAGCAGCGTAGCTCCAAACAGGGGAATGGGCTACACCTTC; cdr3_aa: CASSVAPNRGMGYTF
v_call: TRBV28; d_call: -; j_call: TRBJ2-1; clone_size: -; cdr3_nt: TGTGCCAGCAGTTTGGGCCCCCTACCCAATGAGCAGTTCTTC; cdr3_aa: CASSLGPLPNEQFF
v_call: TRBV7-2; d_call: TRBD2; j_call: TRBJ2-7; clone_size: -; cdr3_nt: TGTGCCAGCAGCTCAAGACCGGGACTAGCGGGTGCGAGCTCCTACGAGCAGTACTTC; cdr3_aa: CASSSRPGLAGASSYEQYF
v_call: TRBV9; d_call: -; j_call: TRBJ2-2; clone_size: once; cdr3_nt: TGTGCCAGCAGCGTCCGACAGACCGGGGAGCTGTTTTTT; cdr3_aa: CASSVRQTGELFF
v_call: TRBV5-1; d_call: -; j_call: TRBJ1-1; clone_size: -; cdr3_nt: TGCGCCAGCAGCTTCGATGGACAGAACACTGAAGCTTTCTTT; cdr3_aa: CASSFDGQNTEAFF
v_call: TRBV28; d_call: TRBD2; j_call: TRBJ2-2; clone_size: once; cdr3_nt: TGTGCCAGCAGTCGTCTAGCGGGAATGAACACCGGGGAGCTGTTTTTT; cdr3_aa: CASSRLAGMNTGELFF
v_call: TRBV7-8; d_call: -; j_call: TRBJ2-2; clone_size: -; cdr3_nt: TGTGCCAGCAGCTTATTGTGGACCAGGGGGGACACCGGGGAGCTGTTTTTT; cdr3_aa: CASSLLWTRGDTGELFF
v_call: TRBV9; d_call: -; j_call: TRBJ1-3; clone_size: -; cdr3_nt: TGTGCCAGCAGCGTAGTGGGGGGCTCTGGAAACACCATATATTTT; cdr3_aa: CASSVVGGSGNTIYF
v_call: TRBV29-1; d_call: TRBD2; j_call: TRBJ2-1; clone_size: -; cdr3_nt: TGCAGCGTTGAAGCTAGCGGCAATGAGCAGTTCTTC; cdr3_aa: CSVEASGNEQFF
v_call: TRBV29-1; d_call: TRBD1; j_call: TRBJ1-2; clone_size: -; cdr3_nt: TGCAGCGACACGGGACAGGGCCATGGCTACACCTTC; cdr3_aa: CSDTGQGHGYTF
v_call: TRBV14; d_call: TRBD1; j_call: TRBJ2-5; clone_size: -; cdr3_nt: TGTGCCAGCAGCCGAGACAGGGTGGAGACCCAGTACTTC; cdr3_aa: CASSRDRVETQYF
v_call: TRBV5-5; d_call: -; j_call: TRBJ2-5; clone_size: once; cdr3_nt: TGTGCCAGCAGCTCTTGGGGGGGCAGGGAAGAGACCCAGTACTTC; cdr3_aa: CASSSWGGREETQYF
v_call: TRBV6-5; d_call: -; j_call: TRBJ2-1; clone_size: -; cdr3_nt: TGTGCCAGCAGTCTCACAGGGTGGGCCAATGAGCAGTTCTTC; cdr3_aa: CASSLTGWANEQFF
v_call: TRBV5-4; d_call: -; j_call: TRBJ2-2; clone_size: few; cdr3_nt: TGTGCCAGCAGCTTGGTAAACTCGCTTGCCGGGGAGCTGTTTTTT; cdr3_aa: CASSLVNSLAGELFF
v_call: TRBV19; d_call: -; j_call: TRBJ1-1; clone_size: once; cdr3_nt: TGTGCCAGTAGTATACCCCAGGGTCGTACTGAAGCTTTCTTT; cdr3_aa: CASSIPQGRTEAFF